This T cell receptor beta chain comes out of a study of blood T cell repertoires in COVID-19. Whole-study context: The samples span acute and convalescent COVID-19 from the United States, Italy and Spain. In each case, the material was cDNA or gDNA derived from T cells, B-cell-depleted T cells, or PBMCs.

Per the germline V gene, CDR1 is LNHDA and CDR2 is SQIVND (reference sequence). This CDR3 has 13 amino acids. J gave up 7 bases and V 8 bases, and 8 bases lay outside the gene matches. As processed by the authors: Amplified reference gene primers provided the basis for estimating nucleated cell counts. Clones were read by immunoSEQ multiplex PCR, and TCRdb kept only the in-frame ones, dropping some. The V and J calls and clone size are taken from that table; D and trimming were inferred from the DNA. The table shows just under 50,000 clones, with about 83% occurring only once. The J gene is TRBJ2-1, the V gene TRBV19, with 7 bases identical to TRBD1. The specimen was peripheral blood. The clonotype comes from a human donor in a cohort sampled during active COVID-19. Here the CDR3 DNA reads TGTGCCAGTTCCGGGACAGTTTTTAATGAGCAGTTCTTC. Encoded protein: CASSGTVFNEQFF.